This TCR beta chain was documented in a study of cytomegalovirus exposure and HLA in healthy donors. CDR1 is SGHTA and CDR2 is FQGTGA in the germline V gene. The CDR3 consists of 15 residues. J gave up 4 bases and V 5 bases, and 10 bases lay outside the gene matches. With respect to this clone: Its antigen is not identified.

Study-wide results and caveats: Data from an earlier analysis indicated that most TCR beta V segments were productive either about 87% or about 30% of the time. Presence/absence comparisons presumed near-even sequencing depth among donors.

Researchers ran the PCR with 60 Vbeta and 13 Jbeta primers. Assay used: immunoSEQ multiplex PCR; TCRdb lists only in-frame clones, some missing. The sample shows 110,000 to 150,000 clones, roughly 68% of them seen only once. The TCR sequence derives from a man between 60 and 70 years old in good health and CMV-seronegative. The sequencing input was PBMCs. The chain has TRBV7-3 and TRBJ1-1, with TRBD1 matching 7 bases. CDR3 sequence reads: CASSRSTGPGTEAFF. The CDR3 DNA follows: TGTGCCAGCAGCCGCTCGACAGGGCCAGGCACTGAAGCTTTCTTT.